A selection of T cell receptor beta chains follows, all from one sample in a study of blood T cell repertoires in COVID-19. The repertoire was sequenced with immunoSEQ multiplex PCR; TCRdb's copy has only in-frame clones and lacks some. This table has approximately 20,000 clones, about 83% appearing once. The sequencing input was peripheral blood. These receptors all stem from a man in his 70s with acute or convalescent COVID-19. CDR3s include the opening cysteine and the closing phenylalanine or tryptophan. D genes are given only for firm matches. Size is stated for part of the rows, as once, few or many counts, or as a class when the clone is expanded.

CDR3nt: TGTGCCACAGACAGGGGAAATCAGCCCCAGCATTTT
CDR3aa: CATDRGNQPQHF
abundance: once
j_gene: TRBJ1-5
len: 12
d_gene: TRBD1
v_gene: TRBV28

CDR3nt: TGTGCCAGCAGCCGGGCGGGGTACAATGAGCAGTTCTTC
CDR3aa: CASSRAGYNEQFF
abundance: -
j_gene: TRBJ2-1
len: 13
d_gene: -
v_gene: TRBV27

CDR3nt: TGTGCCAGCAGTGGGGACAGGTCCTATGGCTACACCTTC
CDR3aa: CASSGDRSYGYTF
abundance: -
j_gene: TRBJ1-2
len: 13
d_gene: TRBD1
v_gene: TRBV12-3/TRBV12-4

CDR3nt: TGTGCCAGCAGTCAGGGAAACTATGGCTACACCTTC
CDR3aa: CASSQGNYGYTF
abundance: -
j_gene: TRBJ1-2
len: 12
d_gene: -
v_gene: TRBV7-9

CDR3nt: TGTGCCACCTCCCAGGGCAATTCACCCCTCCACTTT
CDR3aa: CATSQGNSPLHF
abundance: -
j_gene: TRBJ1-6
len: 12
d_gene: -
v_gene: TRBV24-1

CDR3nt: TGTGCCATCAGGACAGGGGACTCACCCCTCCACTTT
CDR3aa: CAIRTGDSPLHF
abundance: -
j_gene: TRBJ1-6
len: 12
d_gene: TRBD1
v_gene: TRBV10-3

CDR3nt: TGTGCCAGCAGTTTTTTGGCCGATAATCAGCCCCAGCATTTT
CDR3aa: CASSFLADNQPQHF
abundance: -
j_gene: TRBJ1-5
len: 14
d_gene: -
v_gene: TRBV28

CDR3nt: TGTGCCAGCAGCCGGACACAGGGGAACACCGGGGAGCTGTTTTTT
CDR3aa: CASSRTQGNTGELFF
abundance: -
j_gene: TRBJ2-2
len: 15
d_gene: -
v_gene: TRBV6-2/TRBV6-3

CDR3nt: TGTGCCACCCAACCACAGGGGGAGGGTGGGAGCTACACCTTC
CDR3aa: CATQPQGEGGSYTF
abundance: -
j_gene: TRBJ1-2
len: 14
d_gene: TRBD1
v_gene: TRBV7-7

CDR3nt: TGTGCCAGCAGTTCCACCCCTCTTGAGGGTAGGGGGGGAGCTTTCTTT
CDR3aa: CASSSTPLEGRGGAFF
abundance: -
j_gene: TRBJ1-1
len: 16
d_gene: -
v_gene: TRBV7-2

CDR3nt: TGTGCTTCCGAAGGCGGGGGGCCTTCATACAATGAGCAGTTCTTC
CDR3aa: CASEGGGPSYNEQFF
abundance: -
j_gene: TRBJ2-1
len: 15
d_gene: TRBD2
v_gene: TRBV18

CDR3nt: TGTGCCAGCAGCACCGCCGGGGGGAATTCACCCCTCCACTTT
CDR3aa: CASSTAGGNSPLHF
abundance: -
j_gene: TRBJ1-6
len: 14
d_gene: -
v_gene: TRBV5-5

CDR3nt: TGTGCCAGCAGCTTAGCGGGAGGGTCGGAGCAGTTCTTC
CDR3aa: CASSLAGGSEQFF
abundance: -
j_gene: TRBJ2-1
len: 13
d_gene: TRBD2
v_gene: TRBV7-9

CDR3nt: TGTGCCAGCAGCTTGGCCTTTAGCGGGAGCTCCTACGAGCAGTACTTC
CDR3aa: CASSLAFSGSSYEQYF
abundance: few
j_gene: TRBJ2-7
len: 16
d_gene: TRBD2
v_gene: TRBV7-9

CDR3nt: TGTGCCAGCGGATACAGGGTGGATCAGCCCCAGCATTTT
CDR3aa: CASGYRVDQPQHF
abundance: -
j_gene: TRBJ1-5
len: 13
d_gene: -
v_gene: TRBV18

CDR3nt: TGTGCCAGCAGCTTAAACGGGAACACTGAAGCTTTCTTT
CDR3aa: CASSLNGNTEAFF
abundance: -
j_gene: TRBJ1-1
len: 13
d_gene: -
v_gene: TRBV11-3

CDR3nt: TGTGCCAGCAGCTCACAGGTCACCTACGAGCAGTACTTC
CDR3aa: CASSSQVTYEQYF
abundance: -
j_gene: TRBJ2-7
len: 13
d_gene: -
v_gene: TRBV5-4

CDR3nt: TGTGCCAGCAGGGGTCCGGGACAGAGCTATGGCTACACCTTC
CDR3aa: CASRGPGQSYGYTF
abundance: -
j_gene: TRBJ1-2
len: 14
d_gene: TRBD1
v_gene: TRBV7-2

CDR3nt: TGTGCCAGTACCAGGACAGGGGGCGGCACTGAAGCTTTCTTT
CDR3aa: CASTRTGGGTEAFF
abundance: -
j_gene: TRBJ1-1
len: 14
d_gene: TRBD1
v_gene: TRBV19

CDR3nt: TGTGCCAGCAGCCCGGGACAGGGGAATTCACCCCTCCACTTT
CDR3aa: CASSPGQGNSPLHF
abundance: -
j_gene: TRBJ1-6
len: 14
d_gene: TRBD1
v_gene: TRBV6-6

CDR3nt: TGTGCCAGCAGCCCCCGAGGCAGGGATAATGAAAAACTGTTTTTT
CDR3aa: CASSPRGRDNEKLFF
abundance: -
j_gene: TRBJ1-4
len: 15
d_gene: -
v_gene: TRBV7-9

CDR3nt: TGTGCCAGCAGCTTAACAGCGGTGACCAAAAACATTCAGTACTTC
CDR3aa: CASSLTAVTKNIQYF
abundance: -
j_gene: TRBJ2-4
len: 15
d_gene: -
v_gene: TRBV7-3

CDR3nt: TGCGCCAGCAGCCAAGAGGGGGGACAGGGGTGGGAAAAACTGTTTTTT
CDR3aa: CASSQEGGQGWEKLFF
abundance: -
j_gene: TRBJ1-4
len: 16
d_gene: TRBD1
v_gene: TRBV4-1

CDR3nt: TGTGCCAGCAGTGAAGGGGATACTAGCGGGAGGCAGACCCAGTACTTC
CDR3aa: CASSEGDTSGRQTQYF
abundance: few
j_gene: TRBJ2-5
len: 16
d_gene: TRBD2
v_gene: TRBV25-1

CDR3nt: TGTGCCAGCCGCTGGGGGCAGCTATCCTCTGAAGCTTTCTTT
CDR3aa: CASRWGQLSSEAFF
abundance: -
j_gene: TRBJ1-1
len: 14
d_gene: -
v_gene: TRBV6-5

CDR3nt: TGTGCCAGCAGTTCCCCGGGGGGGGAGGATTCACCCCTCCACTTT
CDR3aa: CASSSPGGEDSPLHF
abundance: -
j_gene: TRBJ1-6
len: 15
d_gene: -
v_gene: TRBV28

CDR3nt: TGCAGCGTGAGGACAGGCCTCTACGAGCAGTACTTC
CDR3aa: CSVRTGLYEQYF
abundance: once
j_gene: TRBJ2-7
len: 12
d_gene: TRBD1
v_gene: TRBV29-1

CDR3nt: TGTGCCAGCAGCCCTTCCCACACCATCAAGAACACCGGGGAGCTGTTTTTT
CDR3aa: CASSPSHTIKNTGELFF
abundance: -
j_gene: TRBJ2-2
len: 17
d_gene: -
v_gene: TRBV11-3

CDR3nt: TGTGCCAGCAGTGAACAGTCTGGAACTGAAGCTTTCTTT
CDR3aa: CASSEQSGTEAFF
abundance: once
j_gene: TRBJ1-1
len: 13
d_gene: -
v_gene: TRBV6-4

CDR3nt: TGTGCCATCAGTGAGTCGGGTGAGGGCGGGGAAAAACTGTTTTTT
CDR3aa: CAISESGEGGEKLFF
abundance: few
j_gene: TRBJ1-4
len: 15
d_gene: -
v_gene: TRBV10-3

CDR3nt: TGTGCCAGCAGCTTAGGGGGCACCACAGATACGCAGTATTTT
CDR3aa: CASSLGGTTDTQYF
abundance: -
j_gene: TRBJ2-3
len: 14
d_gene: -
v_gene: TRBV7-9

CDR3nt: TGTGCCAGTAGCGTGACTGTTGCTGGGACTGAAGCTTTCTTT
CDR3aa: CASSVTVAGTEAFF
abundance: -
j_gene: TRBJ1-1
len: 14
d_gene: -
v_gene: TRBV19

CDR3nt: TGTGCCAGCAGTAAGGGACAGTCCTACGAGCAGTACTTC
CDR3aa: CASSKGQSYEQYF
abundance: -
j_gene: TRBJ2-7
len: 13
d_gene: TRBD1
v_gene: TRBV6-1

CDR3nt: TGTGCCAGCAGCCCGACTAGTACGGCCAATGAGCAGTTCTTC
CDR3aa: CASSPTSTANEQFF
abundance: once
j_gene: TRBJ2-1
len: 14
d_gene: -
v_gene: TRBV7-9

CDR3nt: TGTGCCAGCAGCTTAGTACAGGGGTGGACAGATACGCAGTATTTT
CDR3aa: CASSLVQGWTDTQYF
abundance: -
j_gene: TRBJ2-3
len: 15
d_gene: TRBD1
v_gene: TRBV7-8

CDR3nt: TGTGCCAGCAACCTTTGGGGCAAAACCTACGAGCAGTACTTC
CDR3aa: CASNLWGKTYEQYF
abundance: -
j_gene: TRBJ2-7
len: 14
d_gene: -
v_gene: TRBV28

CDR3nt: TGTGCCAGCAGCTTAGTAGGGAGGACTAGCTTTCGGAATGAGCAGTTCTTC
CDR3aa: CASSLVGRTSFRNEQFF
abundance: -
j_gene: TRBJ2-1
len: 17
d_gene: TRBD2
v_gene: TRBV7-9

CDR3nt: TGTGCCAGCAGGCCCGGGGTACCCTCCTACAATGAGCAGTTCTTC
CDR3aa: CASRPGVPSYNEQFF
abundance: -
j_gene: TRBJ2-1
len: 15
d_gene: -
v_gene: TRBV2

CDR3nt: TGTGCCAGCAGTAGAGCCTACGAGCAGTACTTC
CDR3aa: CASSRAYEQYF
abundance: -
j_gene: TRBJ2-7
len: 11
d_gene: -
v_gene: TRBV12-3/TRBV12-4

CDR3nt: TGTGCCAGCAGCACCGAACAGGGTGTACCGGTTGGATGGTGTTTC
CDR3aa: CASSTEQGVPVGWCF
abundance: -
j_gene: TRBJ2-7
len: 15
d_gene: -
v_gene: TRBV21-1

CDR3nt: TGTGCCAGCAGCTCGACAGGGCAGGGTGGAAACACCATATATTTT
CDR3aa: CASSSTGQGGNTIYF
abundance: once
j_gene: TRBJ1-3
len: 15
d_gene: TRBD1
v_gene: TRBV5-4

CDR3nt: TGTGCCAGCAGCCTGTCGACTAGCCTGAACACCGGGGAGCTGTTTTTT
CDR3aa: CASSLSTSLNTGELFF
abundance: once
j_gene: TRBJ2-2
len: 16
d_gene: TRBD2
v_gene: TRBV9

CDR3nt: TGTGCCAGCAGCTCGACAACTAGCGGGACGTTCACTGAGCAGTTCTTC
CDR3aa: CASSSTTSGTFTEQFF
abundance: -
j_gene: TRBJ2-1
len: 16
d_gene: TRBD2
v_gene: TRBV5-4

CDR3nt: TGTGCCAGCAGCCGCGGATATTCACCCCTCCACTTT
CDR3aa: CASSRGYSPLHF
abundance: -
j_gene: TRBJ1-6
len: 12
d_gene: -
v_gene: TRBV3-1/TRBV3-2